This T cell receptor (beta chain) was profiled in a study of PD-L1 blockade in urothelial cancer. Time point defined: peripheral blood 6 weeks after treatment start. TCRdb's table, derived via immunoSEQ multiplex PCR, lists solely in-frame clones and lacks some. Altogether 40,000 to 50,000 clones are present, around 85% being singletons, with the ten largest covering about 10%. The V end lost 5 bases, the J end lost 4 bases, and 15 bases lay between the germline ends. CDR1 and CDR2 (germline): MNHEY, SMNVEV (reference sequence). The CDR3 has 15 amino acids. This sequence was found in a man aged 55 to 70 with urothelial cancer. The rearrangement joins TRBV27 to TRBJ1-5; D perhaps matches TRBD1 (6 bases). Here the sequenced sample was PBMCs, taken around atezolizumab (anti-PD-L1) treatment. The CDR3 protein is CASSLFGGANQPQHF. In DNA form, the CDR3 reads TGTGCCAGCAGTCTTTTTGGGGGGGCGAATCAGCCCCAGCATTTT.